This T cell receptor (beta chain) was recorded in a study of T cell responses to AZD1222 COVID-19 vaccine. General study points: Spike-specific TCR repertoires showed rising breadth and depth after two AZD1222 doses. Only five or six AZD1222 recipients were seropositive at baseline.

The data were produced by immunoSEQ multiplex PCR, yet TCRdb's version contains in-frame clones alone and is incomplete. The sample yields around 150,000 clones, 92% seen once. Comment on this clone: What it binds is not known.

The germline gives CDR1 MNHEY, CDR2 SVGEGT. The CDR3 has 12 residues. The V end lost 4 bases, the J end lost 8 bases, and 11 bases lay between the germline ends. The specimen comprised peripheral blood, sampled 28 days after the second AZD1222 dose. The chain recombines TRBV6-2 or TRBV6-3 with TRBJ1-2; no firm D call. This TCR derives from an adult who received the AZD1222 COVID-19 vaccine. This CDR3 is CASSFTQAGYTF. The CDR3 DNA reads TGTGCCAGCAGTTTCACTCAAGCCGGCTACACCTTC.